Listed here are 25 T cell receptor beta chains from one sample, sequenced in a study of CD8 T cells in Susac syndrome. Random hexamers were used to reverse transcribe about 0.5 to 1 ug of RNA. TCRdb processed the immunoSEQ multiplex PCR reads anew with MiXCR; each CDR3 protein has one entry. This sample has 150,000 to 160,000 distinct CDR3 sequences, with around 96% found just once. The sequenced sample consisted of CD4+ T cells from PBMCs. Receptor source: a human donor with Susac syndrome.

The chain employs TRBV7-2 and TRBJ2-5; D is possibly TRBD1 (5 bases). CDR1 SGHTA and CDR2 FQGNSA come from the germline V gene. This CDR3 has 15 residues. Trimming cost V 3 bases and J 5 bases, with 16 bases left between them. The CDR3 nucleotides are TGTGCCAGCAGCTTCGGCAGGGCCAGATGGGAGACCCAGTACTTC. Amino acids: CASSFGRARWETQYF.

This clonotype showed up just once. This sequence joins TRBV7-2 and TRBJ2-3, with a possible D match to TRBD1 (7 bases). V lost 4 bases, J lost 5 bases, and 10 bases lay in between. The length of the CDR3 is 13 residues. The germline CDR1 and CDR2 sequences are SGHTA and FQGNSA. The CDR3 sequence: CASSYRGGDTQYF. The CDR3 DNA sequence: TGTGCCAGCAGCTACAGGGGAGGAGATACGCAGTATTTT. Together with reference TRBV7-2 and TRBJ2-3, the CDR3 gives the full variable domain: GAGVSQSPSNKVTEKGKDVELRCDPISGHTALYWYRQSLGQGLEFLIYFQGNSAPDKSGLPSDRFSAERTGGSVSTLTIQRTQQEDSAVYLCASSYRGGDTQYFGPGTRLTVL.

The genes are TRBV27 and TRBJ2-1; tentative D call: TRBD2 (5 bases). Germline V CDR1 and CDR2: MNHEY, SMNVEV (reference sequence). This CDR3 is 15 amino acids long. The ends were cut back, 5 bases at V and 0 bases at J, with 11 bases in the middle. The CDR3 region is CASSIRESSYNEQFF. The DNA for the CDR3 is TGTGCCAGCAGTATACGGGAAAGCTCCTACAATGAGCAGTTCTTC.

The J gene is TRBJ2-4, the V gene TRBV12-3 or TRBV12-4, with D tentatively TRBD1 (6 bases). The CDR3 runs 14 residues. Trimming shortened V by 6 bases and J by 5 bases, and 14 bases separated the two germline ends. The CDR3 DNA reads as TGTGCCAGCAGCCCACAGGGCCGCGAAAACATTCAGTACTTC. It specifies CASSPQGRENIQYF.

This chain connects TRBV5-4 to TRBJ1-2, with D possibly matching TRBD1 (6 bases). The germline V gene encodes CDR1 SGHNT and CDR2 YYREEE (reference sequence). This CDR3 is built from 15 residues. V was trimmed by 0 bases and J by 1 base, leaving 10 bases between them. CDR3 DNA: TGTGCCAGCAGCTTGGCTACAGGGAGTAACTATGGCTACACCTTC. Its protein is CASSLATGSNYGYTF.

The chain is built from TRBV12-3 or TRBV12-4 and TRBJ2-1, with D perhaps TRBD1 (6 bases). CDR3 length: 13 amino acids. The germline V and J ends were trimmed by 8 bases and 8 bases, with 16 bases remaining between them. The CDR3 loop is CASRDTYRDEQFF. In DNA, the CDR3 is TGTGCCAGCCGGGACACCTATCGCGATGAGCAGTTCTTC.

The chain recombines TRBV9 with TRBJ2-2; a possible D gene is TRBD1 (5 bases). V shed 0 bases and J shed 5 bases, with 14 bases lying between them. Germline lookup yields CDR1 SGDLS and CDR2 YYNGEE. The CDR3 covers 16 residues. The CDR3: CASSVEGFLGTGELFF. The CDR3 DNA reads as TGTGCCAGCAGCGTAGAGGGGTTTTTGGGGACCGGGGAGCTGTTTTTT.

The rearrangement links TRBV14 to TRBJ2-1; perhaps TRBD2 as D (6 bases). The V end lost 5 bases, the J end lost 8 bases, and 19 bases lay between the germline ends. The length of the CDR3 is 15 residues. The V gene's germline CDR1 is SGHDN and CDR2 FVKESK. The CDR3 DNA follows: TGTGCCAGCAGCTCACCGGGACTCTTTCCAGATGAGCAGTTCTTC. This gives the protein CASSSPGLFPDEQFF. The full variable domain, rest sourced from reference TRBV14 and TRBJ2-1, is EAGVTQFPSHSVIEKGQTVTLRCDPISGHDNLYWYRRVMGKEIKFLLHFVKESKQDESGMPNNRFLAERTGGTYSTLKVQPAELEDSGVYFCASSSPGLFPDEQFFGPGTRLTVL.

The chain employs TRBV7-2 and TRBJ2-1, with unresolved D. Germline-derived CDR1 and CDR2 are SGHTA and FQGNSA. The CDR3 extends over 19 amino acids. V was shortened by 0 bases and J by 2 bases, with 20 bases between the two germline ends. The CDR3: CASSLAYPASLEPYNEQFF. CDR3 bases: TGTGCCAGCAGCTTAGCCTATCCGGCTAGTTTGGAGCCCTACAATGAGCAGTTCTTC. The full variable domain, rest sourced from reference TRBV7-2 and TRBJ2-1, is GAGVSQSPSNKVTEKGKDVELRCDPISGHTALYWYRQSLGQGLEFLIYFQGNSAPDKSGLPSDRFSAERTGGSVSTLTIQRTQQEDSAVYLCASSLAYPASLEPYNEQFFGPGTRLTVL.

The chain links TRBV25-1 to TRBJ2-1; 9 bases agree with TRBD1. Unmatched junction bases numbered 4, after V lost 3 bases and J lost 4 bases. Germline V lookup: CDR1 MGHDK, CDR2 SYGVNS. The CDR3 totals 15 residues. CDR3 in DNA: TGTGCCAGCAGTGACGACAGGGGGAGTTACAATGAGCAGTTCTTC. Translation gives CASSDDRGSYNEQFF. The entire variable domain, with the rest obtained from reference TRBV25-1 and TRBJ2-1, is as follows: EADIYQTPRYLVIGTGKKITLECSQTMGHDKMYWYQQDPGMELHLIHYSYGVNSTEKGDLSSESTVSRIRTEHFPLTLESARPSHTSQYLCASSDDRGSYNEQFFGPGTRLTVL.

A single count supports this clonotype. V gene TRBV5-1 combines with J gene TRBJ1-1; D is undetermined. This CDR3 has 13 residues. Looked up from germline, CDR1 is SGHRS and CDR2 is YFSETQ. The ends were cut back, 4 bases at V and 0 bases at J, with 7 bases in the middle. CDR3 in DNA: TGCGCCAGCAGCGAAGATATGAACACTGAAGCTTTCTTT. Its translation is CASSEDMNTEAFF.

The CDR3 nucleotides are TGCGCCAGCAGCTTAGGAACCCGCATTACGCAGTTCTTC. It specifies CASSLGTRITQFF. This sequence joins TRBV5-1 and TRBJ2-1; D is ambiguous. The ends were cut back, 2 bases at V and 12 bases at J, with 15 bases in the middle. Germline V gene lookup returns CDR1 SGHRS and CDR2 YFSETQ. CDR3 size: 13 residues.

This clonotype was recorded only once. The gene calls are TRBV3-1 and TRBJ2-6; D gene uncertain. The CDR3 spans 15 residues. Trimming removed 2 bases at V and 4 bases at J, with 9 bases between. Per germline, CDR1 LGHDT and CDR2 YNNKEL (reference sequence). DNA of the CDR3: TGTGCCAGCAGCCAAACCGCGTCAGGGGCCAACGTCCTGACTTTC. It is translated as CASSQTASGANVLTF.

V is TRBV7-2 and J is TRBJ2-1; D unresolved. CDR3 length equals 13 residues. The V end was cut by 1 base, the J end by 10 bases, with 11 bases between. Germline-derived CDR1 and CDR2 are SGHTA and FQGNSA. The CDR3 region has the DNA TGTGCCAGCAGCTTAGACAATCTTAGGGAGCAGTTCTTC. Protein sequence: CASSLDNLREQFF.

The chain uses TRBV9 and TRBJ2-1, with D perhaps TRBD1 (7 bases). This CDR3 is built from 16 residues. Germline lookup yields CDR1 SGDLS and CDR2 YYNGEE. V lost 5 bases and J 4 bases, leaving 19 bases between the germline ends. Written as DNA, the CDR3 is TGTGCCAGCAGTGCGGGACAGCAGAAAGCATACAATGAGCAGTTCTTC. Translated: CASSAGQQKAYNEQFF. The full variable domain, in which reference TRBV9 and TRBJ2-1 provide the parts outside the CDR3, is DSGVTQTPKHLITATGQRVTLRCSPRSGDLSVYWYQQSLDQGLQFLIQYYNGEERAKGNILERFSAQQFPDLHSELNLSSLELGDSALYFCASSAGQQKAYNEQFFGPGTRLTVL.

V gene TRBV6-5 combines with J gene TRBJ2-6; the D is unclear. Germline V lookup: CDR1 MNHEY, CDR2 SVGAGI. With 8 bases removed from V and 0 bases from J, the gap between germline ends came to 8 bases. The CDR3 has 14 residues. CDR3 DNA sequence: TGTGCCAGCCGGCGAGCCTCTGGGGCCAACGTCCTGACTTTC. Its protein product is CASRRASGANVLTF.

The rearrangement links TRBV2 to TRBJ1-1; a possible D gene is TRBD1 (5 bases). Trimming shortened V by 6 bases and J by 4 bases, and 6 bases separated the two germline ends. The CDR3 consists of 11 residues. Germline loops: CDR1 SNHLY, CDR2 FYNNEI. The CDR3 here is CASRGGTEAFF. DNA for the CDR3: TGTGCCAGCAGGGGGGGCACTGAAGCTTTCTTT.

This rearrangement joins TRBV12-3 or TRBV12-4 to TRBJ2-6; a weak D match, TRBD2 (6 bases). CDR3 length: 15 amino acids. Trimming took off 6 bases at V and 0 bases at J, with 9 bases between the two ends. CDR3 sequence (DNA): TGTGCCAGCAGGGGAGGTAGCTCTGGGGCCAACGTCCTGACTTTC. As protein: CASRGGSSGANVLTF.

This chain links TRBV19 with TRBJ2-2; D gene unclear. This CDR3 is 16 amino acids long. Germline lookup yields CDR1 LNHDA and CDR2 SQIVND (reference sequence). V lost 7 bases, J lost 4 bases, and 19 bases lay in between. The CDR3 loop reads CASMMSFPTRTGELFF. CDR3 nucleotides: TGTGCCAGTATGATGAGTTTCCCTACCCGCACCGGGGAGCTGTTTTTT.

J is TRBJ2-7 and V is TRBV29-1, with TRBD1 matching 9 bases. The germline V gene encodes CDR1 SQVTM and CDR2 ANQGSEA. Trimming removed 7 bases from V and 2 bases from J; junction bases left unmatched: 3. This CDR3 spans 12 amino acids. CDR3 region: CSARTGAYEQYF. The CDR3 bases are TGCAGCGCTAGGACAGGGGCCTACGAGCAGTACTTC.

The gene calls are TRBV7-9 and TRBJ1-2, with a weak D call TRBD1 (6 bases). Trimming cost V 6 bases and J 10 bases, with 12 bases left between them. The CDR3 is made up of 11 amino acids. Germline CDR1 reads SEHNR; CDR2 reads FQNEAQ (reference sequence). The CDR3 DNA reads TGTGCCAGCAGTACCACAGGGTACTACACCTTC. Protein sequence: CASSTTGYYTF.

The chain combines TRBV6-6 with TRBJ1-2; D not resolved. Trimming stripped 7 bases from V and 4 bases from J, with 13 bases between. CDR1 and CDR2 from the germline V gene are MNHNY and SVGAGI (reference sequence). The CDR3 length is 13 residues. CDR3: CASTLTFSYGYTF. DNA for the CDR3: TGTGCCAGCACGTTGACATTCTCCTATGGCTACACCTTC.

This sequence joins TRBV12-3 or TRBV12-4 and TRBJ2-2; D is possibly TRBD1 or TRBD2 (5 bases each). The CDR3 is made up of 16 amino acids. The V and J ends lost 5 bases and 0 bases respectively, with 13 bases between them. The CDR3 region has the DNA TGTGCCAGCAGTCGCTCCGGGACGGCGAACACCGGGGAGCTGTTTTTT. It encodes CASSRSGTANTGELFF.

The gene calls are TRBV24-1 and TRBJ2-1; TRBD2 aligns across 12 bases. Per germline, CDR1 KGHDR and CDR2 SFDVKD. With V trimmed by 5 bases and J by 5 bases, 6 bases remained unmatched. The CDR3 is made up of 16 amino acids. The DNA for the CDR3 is TGTGCCACCAGTGCTACGACTAGCGGGGGTAACAATGAGCAGTTCTTC. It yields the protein CATSATTSGGNNEQFF.

The CDR3 region is CSVEGAAQETQYF. The CDR3 DNA reads TGCAGCGTTGAAGGGGCAGCCCAAGAGACCCAGTACTTC. The chain joins TRBV29-1 to TRBJ2-5; D ambiguous. CDR3 size: 13 residues. CDR1 is SQVTM, CDR2 ANQGSEA, per germline. V was shortened by 1 base and J by 1 base, with 7 bases between the two germline ends.